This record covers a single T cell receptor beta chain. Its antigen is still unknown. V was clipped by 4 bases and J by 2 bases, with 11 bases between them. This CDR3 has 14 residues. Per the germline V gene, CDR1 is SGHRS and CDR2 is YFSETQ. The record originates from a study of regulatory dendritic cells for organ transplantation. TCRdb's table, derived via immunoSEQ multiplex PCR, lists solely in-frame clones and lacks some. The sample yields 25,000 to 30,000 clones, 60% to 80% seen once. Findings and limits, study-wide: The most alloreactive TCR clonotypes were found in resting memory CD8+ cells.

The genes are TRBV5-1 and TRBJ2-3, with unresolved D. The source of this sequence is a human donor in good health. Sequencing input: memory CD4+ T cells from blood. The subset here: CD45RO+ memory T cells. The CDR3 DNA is TGCGCCAGCAGCCCGTGGCGCTACACAGATACGCAGTATTTT. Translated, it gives CASSPWRYTDTQYF.